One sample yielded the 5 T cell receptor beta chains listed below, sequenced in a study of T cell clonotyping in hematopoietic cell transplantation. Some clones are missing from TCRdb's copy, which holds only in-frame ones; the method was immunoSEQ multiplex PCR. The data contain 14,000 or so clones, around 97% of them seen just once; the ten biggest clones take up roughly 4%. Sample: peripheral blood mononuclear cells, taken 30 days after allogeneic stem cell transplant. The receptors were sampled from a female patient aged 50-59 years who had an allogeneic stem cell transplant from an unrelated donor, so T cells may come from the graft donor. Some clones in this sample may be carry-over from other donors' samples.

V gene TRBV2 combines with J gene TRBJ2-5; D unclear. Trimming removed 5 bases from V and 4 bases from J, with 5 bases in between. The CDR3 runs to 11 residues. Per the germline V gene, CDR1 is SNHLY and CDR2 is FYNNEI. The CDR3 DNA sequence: TGTGCCAGCAGTCCCCTAGAGACCCAGTACTTC. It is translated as CASSPLETQYF. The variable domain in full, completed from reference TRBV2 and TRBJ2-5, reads EPEVTQTPSHQVTQMGQEVILRCVPISNHLYFYWYRQILGQKVEFLVSFYNNEISEKSEIFDDQFSVERPDGSNFTLKIRSTKLEDSAMYFCASSPLETQYFGPGTRLLVL.

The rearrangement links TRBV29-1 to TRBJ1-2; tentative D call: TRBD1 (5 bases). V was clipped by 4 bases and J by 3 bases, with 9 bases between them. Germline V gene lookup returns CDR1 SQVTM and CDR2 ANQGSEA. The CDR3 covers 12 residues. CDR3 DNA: TGCAGCGTTGTGAGAGGGGACTATGGCTACACCTTC. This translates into CSVVRGDYGYTF.

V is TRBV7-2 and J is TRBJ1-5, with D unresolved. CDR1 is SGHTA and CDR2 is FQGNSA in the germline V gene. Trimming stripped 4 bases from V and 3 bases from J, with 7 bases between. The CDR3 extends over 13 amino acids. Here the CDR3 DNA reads TGTGCCAGCAGCTCAGATTTCAATCAGCCCCAGCATTTT. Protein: CASSSDFNQPQHF.

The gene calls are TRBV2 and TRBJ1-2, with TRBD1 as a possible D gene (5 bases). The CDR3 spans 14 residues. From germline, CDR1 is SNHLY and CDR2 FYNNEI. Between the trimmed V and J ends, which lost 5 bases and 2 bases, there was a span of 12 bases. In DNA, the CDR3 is TGTGCCAGCAGTTCTCGGGGACGGAACTATGGCTACACCTTC. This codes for CASSSRGRNYGYTF.

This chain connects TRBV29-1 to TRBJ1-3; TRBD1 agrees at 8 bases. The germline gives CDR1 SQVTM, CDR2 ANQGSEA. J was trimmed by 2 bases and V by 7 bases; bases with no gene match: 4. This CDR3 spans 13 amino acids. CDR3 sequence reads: CSALDRAGNTIYF. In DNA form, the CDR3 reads TGCAGCGCCTTGGACAGGGCTGGAAACACCATATATTTT.